This T cell receptor (beta chain) originates from a study of T-cell memory formation after mild COVID-19. Turning to the study itself: TCR clusters largely stayed donor specific.

Study results and limitations: Second-wave clones peaking on day 37 lacked confirmed SARS-CoV-2 specificity. The pre-infection memory compartment contained some responding clones, suggesting cross-reactive memory joined.

The TCR alpha and TCR beta cDNA libraries, bearing sample barcodes and UMIs, were generated by 5'RACE using constant-segment primers. TCRdb fed the 5' RACE reads into MiXCR, producing one record per CDR3 protein. The sample consists of around 470,000 distinct CDR3 sequences, approximately 20% of them appearing once. In the case of this clonotype: Its specificity is unknown.

The CDR3 is made up of 14 amino acids. Per the germline V gene, CDR1 is WSHSY and CDR2 is SAAADI. V was cut by 1 base and J by 10 bases, with 11 bases left in between. Sequencing was performed on PBMCs or a T cell subset sorted from them (not recorded which). The sequence came from an adult woman who had mild COVID-19 (a few samples of this study predate the infection). Cell type and time point are not known. The rearrangement links TRBV10-2 to TRBJ1-6; a weak D match, TRBD1 (5 bases). Here the CDR3 DNA reads TGCGCCAGCAGTGAGTTAGGGGTCGAGTCACCCCTCCACTTT. This gives the protein CASSELGVESPLHF.